The text below deals with one TCR beta chain. This sample was included in a study of cytotoxic CD8 clonotypes in ibrutinib-treated CLL. The protocol was immunoSEQ multiplex PCR, while the TCRdb copy is restricted to in-frame clones and leaves out a portion. The data contain 250,000 to 350,000 clones, 65% to 85% of them seen just once; the ten biggest clones take up around 5.1%. The germline V gene has CDR1 MNHEY and CDR2 SMNVEV (reference sequence). Trimming shortened V by 2 bases and J by 3 bases, and 13 bases separated the two germline ends. The CDR3 contains 16 residues. The genes are TRBV27 and TRBJ2-2; D may be TRBD2 (5 bases). The sequence came from a human donor with chronic lymphocytic leukemia. The specimen comprised PBMCs, sampled at disease progression, from a patient treated with ibrutinib. CDR3 residues: CASSLGPLRDTGELFF. The CDR3 DNA is TGTGCCAGCAGTTTAGGTCCACTGCGGGACACCGGGGAGCTGTTTTTT.